This T cell receptor beta chain emerged from a study of Graves' ophthalmopathy and Graves' hyperthyroidism. This clonotype was seen ten or more times. Amplification of TCR beta CDR3 regions used RNA transcripts. The first-round RT-PCR employed HTBI primers together with the Qiagen OneStep RT-PCR kit. A multiplex PCR was then performed as the second round. TCRdb reprocessed the multiplex PCR reads with MiXCR, giving one entry per CDR3 protein. The repertoire holds 1 million to 1.3 million distinct CDR3 sequences, with less than 45% as singletons. The sample was peripheral blood or thyroid tissue (not recorded which). The receptor comes from an adult man with Graves' hyperthyroidism.

The CDR3 reads CASSLTGWQYYTF. The CDR3 DNA reads TGTGCCAGCAGTTTGACGGGGTGGCAATACTACACCTTC. The V and J genes are TRBV12-3 or TRBV12-4 and TRBJ1-2, with unresolved D. This CDR3 has 13 amino acids. The V gene lost 3 bases and the J gene lost 10 bases, with 15 bases spanning the gap.